The clone carrying this T cell receptor beta chain was observed a handful of times. Antigen unknown. A second PCR of roughly 7 to 11 cycles used a sample-barcoded 5' primer and a J-beta primer mix. TCRdb analysed the 5' RACE reads with MiXCR anew, one entry per CDR3 protein. Among some 780,000 distinct CDR3 sequences listed, approximately 53% were seen once. CDR3 length equals 14 residues. V lost 6 bases, J lost 4 bases, and 16 bases lay in between. Germline-derived CDR1 and CDR2 are KGHSH and LQKENI. This entry comes from a study of blood T cells in healthy people across ages. Per individual sample, total RNA of at least 5 micrograms was extracted. Study-level findings and limits: Without sorted subsets, naive and antigen-experienced compartments could not be conclusively compared.

The receptor comes from a man in his forties in good health. Material for sequencing was blood. J is TRBJ2-7 and V is TRBV18; a weak D match, TRBD2 (7 bases). This CDR3 reads CASSDSRGLYEQYF. In nucleotides, the CDR3 is TGTGCCAGCTCGGACTCGCGGGGGCTTTACGAGCAGTACTTC. Full variable domain (rest looked up from reference TRBV18 and TRBJ2-7): NAGVMQNPRHLVRRRGQEARLRCSPMKGHSHVYWYRQLPEEGLKFMVYLQKENIIDESGMPKERFSAEFPKEGPSILRIQQVVRGDSAAYFCASSDSRGLYEQYFGPGTRLTVT.